Shown below are 24 T cell receptor beta chains from a single sample sequenced in a study of T cell responses to AZD1222 COVID-19 vaccine. Sequencing was performed with immunoSEQ multiplex PCR; in TCRdb, only in-frame clones are kept and a portion is missing. In the table there are some 110,000 clones, 70% to 90% of which are singletons. Here the sequenced sample was peripheral blood, taken on day 0 of AZD1222 vaccination. Receptors originate from an adult in good health.

V usage is TRBV18 and J usage is TRBJ2-5; D ambiguous. Germline CDR1 reads KGHSH; CDR2 reads LQKENI. V lost 3 bases, J lost 1 base, and 21 bases lay in between. CDR3 length: 18 residues. The CDR3 DNA sequence: TGTGCCAGCTCACCGAAGAGGCTCCAGGTTAGCCGCCAAGAGACCCAGTACTTC. This codes for CASSPKRLQVSRQETQYF.

V is TRBV5-5 and J is TRBJ1-2, with a possible D match to TRBD1 (5 bases). The germline gives CDR1 SGHKS, CDR2 YYEKEE (reference sequence). This CDR3 region has 17 residues. With 4 bases removed from V and 0 bases from J, the gap between germline ends came to 19 bases. CDR3 residues: CASSHSGGRASNYGYTF. In DNA, the CDR3 is TGTGCCAGCAGCCATTCCGGCGGCAGGGCCTCTAACTATGGCTACACCTTC.

The rearrangement joins TRBV7-8 to TRBJ2-1, with 9 bases matching TRBD1. Unmatched junction bases numbered 4, after V lost 4 bases and J lost 3 bases. Germline V lookup: CDR1 SGHVS, CDR2 FQNEAQ. The CDR3 totals 15 residues. The CDR3 bases are TGTGCCAGCAGCTCCTCGGGACAGGGCTACAATGAGCAGTTCTTC. Its translation is CASSSSGQGYNEQFF.

This chain links TRBV28 with TRBJ2-7, with 11 bases that match TRBD2. Trimming took 5 bases from V and 5 from J; bases not matched to a gene: 8. Germline assignment: CDR1 MDHEN and CDR2 SYDVKM. The CDR3 extends over 15 amino acids. CDR3 loop: CASSTLAGGKNEQYF. CDR3 nucleotides: TGTGCCAGCAGTACCTTAGCGGGAGGGAAGAACGAGCAGTACTTC. Using reference TRBV28 and TRBJ2-7 for the parts outside the CDR3, the full variable domain is DVKVTQSSRYLVKRTGEKVFLECVQDMDHENMFWYRQDPGLGLRLIYFSYDVKMKEKGDIPEGYSVSREKKERFSLILESASTNQTSMYLCASSTLAGGKNEQYFGPGTRLTVT.

This chain joins TRBV3-1 (or the pseudogene TRBV3-2) and TRBJ2-1, with 8 nucleotides matching TRBD2. CDR1 LGHDT and CDR2 YNNKEL come from the germline V gene (reference sequence). With 4 bases clipped from V and 0 bases from J, the junction kept 11 bases outside the gene matches. This CDR3 has 18 amino acids. The CDR3 loop reads CASSPRVSGGRSYNEQFF. The CDR3 DNA follows: TGTGCCAGCAGCCCCCGGGTCAGCGGGGGCCGCTCCTACAATGAGCAGTTCTTC.

CDR3: CASSETPPGEQFF. CDR3 DNA: TGTGCCAGCAGTGAGACACCTCCTGGGGAGCAGTTCTTC. The chain is built from TRBV2 and TRBJ2-1, with D hard to call. CDR3 length: 13 residues. Germline V CDR1 and CDR2: SNHLY, FYNNEI. V gave up 3 bases and J gave up 10 bases, with 13 bases separating them.

This chain joins TRBV6-2 or TRBV6-3 and TRBJ1-2; D is possibly TRBD1 (5 bases). The CDR3 runs 14 residues. Germline lookup yields CDR1 MNHEY and CDR2 SVGEGT. V gave up 6 bases and J gave up 4 bases, with 15 bases separating them. The CDR3 sequence is CASSNWTSSYGYTF. The CDR3 bases are TGTGCCAGCAGCAATTGGACAAGCTCCTATGGCTACACCTTC.

The rearrangement uses TRBV2 and TRBJ1-4, with a weak D call TRBD1 (5 bases). Germline loops: CDR1 SNHLY, CDR2 FYNNEI. V lost 4 bases and J lost 3, with 12 bases in between. CDR3 size: 15 residues. CDR3 sequence reads: CASSVSGFANEKLFF. The CDR3 DNA sequence: TGTGCCAGCAGTGTCTCAGGGTTTGCTAATGAAAAACTGTTTTTT.

The chain links TRBV11-3 to TRBJ2-1, with 11 bases fitting TRBD2. Trimming cost V 6 bases and J 5 bases; bases outside gene matches: 9. Germline CDR1 SGHNT, CDR2 YENEEA. The CDR3 is 16 residues long. The CDR3 sequence is CASRPFSGGVNNEQFF. DNA of the CDR3: TGTGCCAGCAGACCCTTTAGCGGGGGGGTAAACAATGAGCAGTTCTTC. The variable domain in full, completed from reference TRBV11-3 and TRBJ2-1, reads EAGVVQSPRYKIIEKKQPVAFWCNPISGHNTLYWYLQNLGQGPELLIRYENEEAVDDSQLPKDRFSAERLKGVDSTLKIQPAELGDSAVYLCASRPFSGGVNNEQFFGPGTRLTVL.

The chain uses TRBV28 and TRBJ2-5; possibly TRBD1 or TRBD2 for D (5 bases each). The CDR3 is 13 residues long. V lost 11 bases to trimming and J lost 2 bases, with 15 bases between them. Germline V CDR1 and CDR2: MDHEN, SYDVKM. CDR3 protein: CASLDSGQETQYF. The CDR3, as DNA: TGTGCCTCCCTCGACAGCGGACAAGAGACCCAGTACTTC.

This chain links TRBV6-5 with TRBJ2-3; D may be TRBD2 (5 bases). Germline V gene lookup returns CDR1 MNHEY and CDR2 SVGAGI. The ends were cut back, 2 bases at V and 6 bases at J, with 9 bases in the middle. The CDR3 totals 13 residues. The CDR3 nucleotides are TGTGCCAGCAGTTACGGCCCGGGGGATACGCAGTATTTT. It yields the protein CASSYGPGDTQYF.

This chain joins TRBV7-8 and TRBJ1-3, with D uncertain. The CDR3 runs 17 residues. The germline gives CDR1 SGHVS, CDR2 FQNEAQ. Trimming shortened V by 4 bases and J by 0 bases, and 16 bases separated the two germline ends. The CDR3 nucleotides read TGTGCCAGCAGCTATTCCCGGGTCATTCGCTCTGGAAACACCATATATTTT. Translated, it gives CASSYSRVIRSGNTIYF.

The chain joins TRBV6-2 or TRBV6-3 to TRBJ2-1; D is possibly TRBD1 (5 bases). V was pared by 2 bases and J by 2 bases, with 7 bases between. There are 14 residues in the CDR3. Germline V gene data show CDR1 as MNHEY and CDR2 as SVGEGT. CDR3 DNA: TGTGCCAGCAGTTACAGGGGCCCCTACAATGAGCAGTTCTTC. Amino acid sequence: CASSYRGPYNEQFF.

This chain links TRBV28 with TRBJ2-7; 10 bases match TRBD1. There are 16 residues in the CDR3. The trim removed 3 bases at V and 3 bases at J, leaving 8 bases unmatched. In germline, CDR1 is MDHEN, CDR2 SYDVKM. CDR3 in DNA: TGTGCCAGCAGTTTTTCGGGACAGGGGCGACTCTACGAGCAGTACTTC. It specifies CASSFSGQGRLYEQYF.

This clone occurred once. This chain links TRBV7-9 with TRBJ1-4, with 7 bases that match TRBD1. The ends lost 2 bases at V and 0 bases at J; junction bases unmatched: 3. Germline V gene data show CDR1 as SEHNR and CDR2 as FQNEAQ (reference sequence). The CDR3 has 16 residues. The CDR3 sequence is CASSLRDSATNEKLFF. CDR3 in DNA: TGTGCCAGCAGCTTACGGGACAGTGCAACTAATGAAAAACTGTTTTTT. The entire variable domain, with the rest obtained from reference TRBV7-9 and TRBJ1-4, is as follows: DTGVSQNPRHKITKRGQNVTFRCDPISEHNRLYWYRQTLGQGPEFLTYFQNEAQLEKSRLLSDRFSAERPKGSFSTLEIQRTEQGDSAMYLCASSLRDSATNEKLFFGSGTQLSVL.

The chain combines TRBV19 with TRBJ1-5, with unresolved D. This CDR3 is built from 15 residues. The V gene lost 3 bases and the J gene lost 0 bases, with 9 bases spanning the gap. From germline, CDR1 is LNHDA and CDR2 SQIVND (reference sequence). The CDR3, as DNA: TGTGCCAGTAGTATGAGGGTATATAGCAATCAGCCCCAGCATTTT. This encodes CASSMRVYSNQPQHF.

The table lists this clone with a count of one. The gene calls are TRBV11-3 and TRBJ1-1, with 10 bases aligning to TRBD1. Trimming removed 1 base from V and 1 base from J; junction bases left unmatched: 6. Germline values: CDR1 SGHNT, CDR2 YENEEA. CDR3 size: 17 residues. CDR3 nucleotides: TGTGCCAGCAGCTTAGGCGACAGGGGGCGACCGAACACTGAAGCTTTCTTT. It encodes CASSLGDRGRPNTEAFF.

This chain uses TRBV2 with TRBJ2-1, with 11 bases fitting TRBD1. Looked up from germline, CDR1 is SNHLY and CDR2 is FYNNEI. The CDR3 totals 18 residues. Trimming at V came to 6 bases and at J to 4 bases, leaving 14 bases not matched to a gene. CDR3 DNA: TGTGCCAGCAGAGGACTCGGAAACCGGGACAGGGGGTACAATGAGCAGTTCTTC. Encoded protein: CASRGLGNRDRGYNEQFF.

The chain has TRBV5-4 and TRBJ2-2, with 8 bases that match TRBD2. There are 17 residues in the CDR3. V lost 0 bases to trimming and J lost 6 bases; unmatched junction nucleotides: 10. Germline V CDR1 and CDR2: SGHNT, YYREEE (reference sequence). The DNA of the CDR3 is TGTGCCAGCAGCTTGGATCCAGCGGGAGACTCAGCCGGGGAGCTGTTTTTT. Translating it yields CASSLDPAGDSAGELFF.

This sequence joins TRBV29-1 and TRBJ2-6; D gene uncertain. This CDR3 has 12 amino acids. The V end lost 4 bases, the J end lost 4 bases, and 5 bases lay between the germline ends. Looked up from germline, CDR1 is SQVTM and CDR2 is ANQGSEA. CDR3 residues: CSVVSGANVLTF. For the CDR3, the DNA is TGCAGCGTTGTATCCGGGGCCAACGTCCTGACTTTC.

The J gene is TRBJ1-2, the V gene TRBV3-1 (or the pseudogene TRBV3-2); no firm D call. Trimming removed 3 bases at V and 8 bases at J, with 13 bases between. CDR1 is LGHDT and CDR2 is YNNKEL in the germline V gene (reference sequence). CDR3 length equals 13 residues. The CDR3 coding sequence is TGTGCCAGCAGCCAGGGAGGACTTCACGGCTACACCTTC. Amino acids: CASSQGGLHGYTF.

This chain uses TRBV28 with TRBJ2-3; 12 nucleotides align to TRBD2. J lost 0 bases, V lost 5 bases, and 6 bases had no gene match. The CDR3 consists of 17 residues. Germline V lookup: CDR1 MDHEN, CDR2 SYDVKM. The CDR3 DNA reads TGTGCCAGCAGTCCCGGGACTAGCGGGTGGAGCACAGATACGCAGTATTTT. Translated, it gives CASSPGTSGWSTDTQYF.

This clone was counted only a few times. Different DNA sequences within this sample yield the same CDR3. The chain carries TRBV14 and TRBJ1-1, with TRBD1 identical over 9 bases. J gave up 11 bases and V 3 bases, and 7 bases lay outside the gene matches. The CDR3 is 13 amino acids. Germline lookup yields CDR1 SGHDN and CDR2 FVKESK. The CDR3 here is CASSQDRGLRAFF. In nucleotides, the CDR3 is TGTGCCAGCAGCCAGGACAGGGGCTTGCGTGCTTTCTTT.

This chain joins TRBV6-4 and TRBJ1-6; no firm D call. CDR3 length: 13 amino acids. With 7 bases removed from V and 10 bases from J, the gap between germline ends came to 14 bases. Germline loops: CDR1 MRHNA, CDR2 SNTAGT. The CDR3 is CASTGGYGSPLHF. CDR3 sequence (DNA): TGTGCCAGCACCGGAGGGTACGGCTCACCCCTCCACTTT.